This note documents a single T cell receptor beta chain sequence. Its target is not known. These data originate in a study of T cell responses to AZD1222 COVID-19 vaccine. Study findings and constraints: Spike-wide vaccine-associated CD4 TCRs dominated at 160-218 and 743-854. Repertoire sampling was restricted to post-peak T cell response timepoints. After two AZD1222 doses, spike-specific TCR breadth and depth rose versus day 0. Donors were mostly white British, more females; clonal diversity possibly underestimated.

TCRdb's table, derived via immunoSEQ multiplex PCR, lists solely in-frame clones and lacks some. The sample yields roughly 100,000 clones, 87% seen once. The ends were cut back, 7 bases at V and 2 bases at J, with 15 bases in the middle. The CDR3 has 14 amino acids. Germline V gene sequence: CDR1 MNHEY, CDR2 SVGAGI. The sample was peripheral blood, taken 28 days after the second AZD1222 dose. This TCR derives from an adult who received the AZD1222 COVID-19 vaccine. V gene TRBV6-5 combines with J gene TRBJ2-7, with D perhaps given as TRBD1 or TRBD2 (5 bases each). As DNA, the CDR3 is TGTGCCAGCACCCTACACGGGGCCCCCTACGAGCAGTACTTC. It translates to CASTLHGAPYEQYF.